The 26 T cell receptor beta chains below all came from one sample that was sequenced in a study of blood T cell repertoires in COVID-19. Libraries were prepared by immunoSEQ multiplex PCR; TCRdb keeps only in-frame clonotypes and omits some of them. The sample holds some 120,000 clones, around 83% seen once. The sample consisted of peripheral blood. These receptors all come from a man in his forties or fifties with acute or convalescent COVID-19.

This clone was seen once. The chain couples TRBV6-1 to TRBJ2-2, with 9 nucleotides matching TRBD2. Germline CDR1 and CDR2: MNHNS and SASEGT. After removal of 4 bases from V and 2 bases from J, the junction contained 8 bases not matched to a gene. The CDR3 runs 17 residues. The CDR3 DNA follows: TGTGCCAGCAGTGCAGGTAGCGGGAGAAGAAACACCGGGGAGCTGTTTTTT. It encodes CASSAGSGRRNTGELFF.

V and J are TRBV7-8 and TRBJ2-7; 7 positions agree with TRBD1. Germline CDR1 reads SGHVS; CDR2 reads FQNEAQ. V was pared by 5 bases and J by 5 bases, with 3 bases of the junction left unmatched. This CDR3 has 12 amino acids. The CDR3 DNA reads TGTGCCAGCAGCCTGACAGGGAACGAGCAGTACTTC. It specifies CASSLTGNEQYF.

V and J are TRBV27 and TRBJ2-1; TRBD2 matches 14 bases. The CDR3 has 15 residues. After removal of 0 bases from V and 12 bases from J, the junction contained 4 bases not matched to a gene. CDR1 and CDR2 (germline): MNHEY, SMNVEV (reference sequence). CDR3 residues: CASSLSRGLAGVQFF. Written as DNA, the CDR3 is TGTGCCAGCAGTTTATCACGGGGACTAGCGGGGGTGCAGTTCTTC.

The CDR3 loop is CASSYWAGVTDTQYF. As DNA, the CDR3 is TGTGCCAGCAGTTATTGGGCAGGGGTGACAGATACGCAGTATTTT. V usage is TRBV6-6 and J usage is TRBJ2-3, with TRBD1 as a possible D gene (6 bases). The V and J ends lost 3 bases and 3 bases respectively, with 13 bases between them. In germline, CDR1 is MNHNY, CDR2 SVGAGI (reference sequence). CDR3 size: 15 residues.

The CDR3: CASRITASGSYNEQFF. For the CDR3, the DNA is TGCGCCAGCAGAATTACGGCTAGCGGGTCATACAATGAGCAGTTCTTC. The chain uses TRBV5-1 and TRBJ2-1; 8 nucleotides match TRBD2. The germline gives CDR1 SGHRS, CDR2 YFSETQ. J lost 4 bases, V lost 5 bases, and 11 bases had no gene match. CDR3 length: 16 amino acids.

The chain uses TRBV27 and TRBJ2-2; the match to TRBD1 covers 8 bases. Trimming removed 4 bases from V and 3 bases from J; junction bases left unmatched: 4. This CDR3 has 15 amino acids. The germline CDR1 and CDR2 sequences are MNHEY and SMNVEV (reference sequence). CDR3 DNA sequence: TGTGCCAGCAGTTGGGACAGGACCCACACCGGGGAGCTGTTTTTT. This gives the protein CASSWDRTHTGELFF.

There are a few counts of this clone. The rearrangement joins TRBV6-6 to TRBJ2-1; TRBD1 matches at 7 bases. V dropped 6 bases and J dropped 7; count of bases not matched to a gene: 0. The CDR3 consists of 11 residues. CDR1 is MNHNY, CDR2 SVGAGI, per germline (reference sequence). The CDR3 loop reads CASRDRNEQFF. As DNA, the CDR3 is TGTGCCAGCAGGGACAGGAATGAGCAGTTCTTC.

This clone occurred once. The chain joins TRBV23-1 to TRBJ2-5; 7 positions agree with TRBD1. TRBV23-1 is flagged as an ORF with uncertain function. There are 14 residues in the CDR3. V was pared by 9 bases and J by 2 bases, with 9 bases of the junction left unmatched. DNA of the CDR3: TGCGCCAGTAAGGAACAGGGGCTTCAAGAGACCCAGTACTTC. Translated, it gives CASKEQGLQETQYF.

The J gene is TRBJ1-1, the V gene TRBV27; D unclear. The CDR3 is 13 amino acids. In germline, CDR1 is MNHEY, CDR2 SMNVEV (reference sequence). Trimming took off 5 bases at V and 4 bases at J, with 11 bases between the two ends. CDR3 in amino acids: CASSRLQITEAFF. The CDR3 DNA reads TGTGCCAGCAGTAGATTACAGATCACTGAAGCTTTCTTT.

The V and J genes are TRBV7-8 and TRBJ1-6; a weak D match, TRBD1 (5 bases). The germline V gene encodes CDR1 SGHVS and CDR2 FQNEAQ. This CDR3 has 14 amino acids. Trimming took 5 bases from V and 8 from J, leaving 13 bases between them. The CDR3 here is CASSLTGGYSPLHF. The CDR3 nucleotides read TGTGCCAGCAGCCTCACCGGGGGGTATTCACCCCTCCACTTT.

The rearrangement links TRBV6-6 to TRBJ2-7; 10 positions match TRBD1. Unmatched junction bases numbered 1, after V lost 6 bases and J lost 2 bases. Germline loops: CDR1 MNHNY, CDR2 SVGAGI (reference sequence). There are 13 residues in the CDR3. The CDR3 loop reads CASRGTGAYEQYF. CDR3 coding DNA: TGTGCCAGCAGAGGGACAGGGGCCTACGAGCAGTACTTC.

This chain uses TRBV2 with TRBJ1-3; a weak D match, TRBD1 (6 bases). In germline, CDR1 is SNHLY, CDR2 FYNNEI. The V gene lost 4 bases and the J gene lost 1 base, with 8 bases spanning the gap. The CDR3 contains 14 residues. The CDR3 DNA reads as TGTGCCAGCAGTGCTCAGGGGTCTGGAAACACCATATATTTT. It is translated as CASSAQGSGNTIYF.

V usage is TRBV6-5 and J usage is TRBJ2-2, with no clear D. V was cut by 3 bases and J by 6 bases, with 14 bases left in between. Germline CDR1 MNHEY, CDR2 SVGAGI. The CDR3 has 15 residues. CDR3 protein: CASSYEESPPGELFF. The CDR3 coding sequence is TGTGCCAGCAGTTATGAGGAGTCCCCCCCCGGGGAGCTGTTTTTT.

The chain links TRBV24-1 to TRBJ2-3; D might be TRBD2 (6 bases). The CDR3 runs to 17 residues. Trimming cost V 0 bases and J 0 bases, with 12 bases left between them. The germline CDR1 and CDR2 sequences are KGHDR and SFDVKD. The CDR3 sequence: CATSDLGGLTSTDTQYF. CDR3 DNA sequence: TGTGCCACCAGTGATTTGGGGGGACTGACAAGCACAGATACGCAGTATTTT.

V and J are TRBV5-1 and TRBJ2-1; D is perhaps TRBD2 (6 bases). This CDR3 region has 12 residues. The V end was cut by 7 bases, the J end by 5 bases, with 10 bases between. Germline CDR1 SGHRS, CDR2 YFSETQ. The CDR3 reads CASGRGNNEQFF. In DNA form, the CDR3 reads TGCGCCAGCGGCCGGGGGAACAATGAGCAGTTCTTC. Together with reference TRBV5-1 and TRBJ2-1, the CDR3 gives the full variable domain: KAGVTQTPRYLIKTRGQQVTLSCSPISGHRSVSWYQQTPGQGLQFLFEYFSETQRNKGNFPGRFSGRQFSNSRSEMNVSTLELGDSALYLCASGRGNNEQFFGPGTRLTVL.

The rearrangement links TRBV19 to TRBJ1-5; the match to TRBD1 covers 7 bases. The CDR3 loop spans 15 amino acids. The germline V gene encodes CDR1 LNHDA and CDR2 SQIVND (reference sequence). Losses at the gene ends were 5 bases for V and 2 bases for J; bases not matched to a gene: 6. CDR3 sequence: CASSLTGEGNQPQHF. In DNA, the CDR3 is TGTGCCAGTAGTCTCACAGGGGAGGGCAATCAGCCCCAGCATTTT.

This clone appeared once. J is TRBJ2-2 and V is TRBV5-1; 7 bases are shared with TRBD1. The CDR3 has 20 residues. The germline CDR1 and CDR2 sequences are SGHRS and YFSETQ. The trim removed 0 bases at V and 3 bases at J, leaving 17 bases unmatched. CDR3 amino acids: CASSLGGQPVWPRDTGELFF. As DNA, the CDR3 is TGCGCCAGCAGCTTGGGGGGACAGCCTGTTTGGCCCCGAGACACCGGGGAGCTGTTTTTT.

The chain employs TRBV18 and TRBJ1-3; no reliable D call. Looked up from germline, CDR1 is KGHSH and CDR2 is LQKENI. This CDR3 contains 14 residues. Trimming cost V 5 bases and J 1 base, with 9 bases left between them. As DNA, the CDR3 is TGTGCCAGCTCAATAGACAATTCTGGAAACACCATATATTTT. Translation: CASSIDNSGNTIYF.

The V call is TRBV18, the J call TRBJ2-3; D gene unclear. Germline V gives CDR1 KGHSH, CDR2 LQKENI. This CDR3 contains 14 residues. The germline V and J ends were trimmed by 3 bases and 6 bases, with 13 bases remaining between them. Written as DNA, the CDR3 is TGTGCCAGCTCACCCTCGCTCATCGGGGATACGCAGTATTTT. This codes for CASSPSLIGDTQYF.

This clone was recorded a few times. The chain recombines TRBV10-1 with TRBJ1-1; 11 bases align to TRBD1. Per the germline V gene, CDR1 is WNHNN and CDR2 is SYGVQD (reference sequence). Losses at the gene ends were 3 bases for V and 8 bases for J; bases not matched to a gene: 5. CDR3 length equals 14 residues. This CDR3 is CASSEGQGAREAFF. The CDR3 DNA is TGCGCCAGCAGTGAAGGACAGGGGGCGAGAGAAGCTTTCTTT.

This chain connects TRBV6-5 to TRBJ2-7; 7 bases match TRBD1. V gave up 6 bases and J gave up 4 bases; unmatched junction bases: 12. Looked up from germline, CDR1 is MNHEY and CDR2 is SVGAGI. The CDR3 runs 15 residues. This chain's CDR3 is CASSLTGIGPYEQYF. The CDR3 DNA sequence: TGTGCCAGCAGCCTGACAGGGATCGGCCCGTACGAGCAGTACTTC.

This sequence joins TRBV27 and TRBJ2-3; D is uncertain. The CDR3 is 14 residues long. V lost 3 bases to trimming and J lost 0 bases, with 7 bases between them. CDR1 is MNHEY, CDR2 SMNVEV, per germline (reference sequence). CDR3 loop: CASSFETSTDTQYF. The CDR3 DNA reads as TGTGCCAGCAGTTTTGAAACTAGCACAGATACGCAGTATTTT.

This clone showed up just once. The rearrangement links TRBV5-4 to TRBJ1-2, with D possibly matching TRBD1 (6 bases). CDR1 SGHNT and CDR2 YYREEE come from the germline V gene (reference sequence). CDR3 length equals 13 residues. Trimming shortened V by 4 bases and J by 8 bases, and 15 bases separated the two germline ends. CDR3 coding DNA: TGTGCCAGCAGCCCAGGGGAGTCGAGGGGCTACACCTTC. Translated: CASSPGESRGYTF.

This sequence joins TRBV11-2 and TRBJ2-3, with D maybe TRBD2 (6 bases). CDR3 length equals 15 residues. Germline values: CDR1 SGHAT, CDR2 FQNNGV. V dropped 4 bases and J dropped 0 bases, with 11 bases sitting between them. The CDR3 protein is CASSSERVSTDTQYF. The CDR3 DNA is TGTGCCAGCAGCTCCGAGCGGGTTAGCACAGATACGCAGTATTTT. Combining the CDR3 with reference TRBV11-2 and TRBJ2-3 gives the whole variable domain EAGVAQSPRYKIIEKRQSVAFWCNPISGHATLYWYQQILGQGPKLLIQFQNNGVVDDSQLPKDRFSAERLKGVDSTLKIQPAKLEDSAVYLCASSSERVSTDTQYFGPGTRLTVL.

The chain has TRBV18 and TRBJ2-7; D possibly corresponds to TRBD1 (6 bases). This CDR3 is 13 amino acids long. Between the trimmed V and J ends, which lost 4 bases and 1 base, there was a span of 8 bases. Germline V lookup: CDR1 KGHSH, CDR2 LQKENI. CDR3 coding DNA: TGTGCCAGCTCACGAGGGGGTTCCTACGAGCAGTACTTC. Translated, it gives CASSRGGSYEQYF.

The chain uses TRBV5-1 and TRBJ2-2, with 10 bases aligning to TRBD2. Losses at the gene ends were 4 bases for V and 4 bases for J; bases not matched to a gene: 7. This CDR3 has 16 residues. The germline V gene encodes CDR1 SGHRS and CDR2 YFSETQ. The CDR3 DNA follows: TGCGCCAGCAGCGCACTTAGCGGGAGGCTCACCGGGGAGCTGTTTTTT. This gives the protein CASSALSGRLTGELFF. The complete variable domain, with remaining parts taken from reference TRBV5-1 and TRBJ2-2, reads KAGVTQTPRYLIKTRGQQVTLSCSPISGHRSVSWYQQTPGQGLQFLFEYFSETQRNKGNFPGRFSGRQFSNSRSEMNVSTLELGDSALYLCASSALSGRLTGELFFGEGSRLTVL.